These 26 T cell receptor beta chains were sequenced from one sample in a study of T cells in Graves' hyperthyroidism and ophthalmopathy. There were TCR beta CDR3 regions amplified from RNA transcripts. Researchers ran a first-round RT-PCR on the TCR CDR3 using the HTBI primer set. TCRdb independently ran MiXCR on the multiplex PCR reads; one entry per CDR3 protein. The data show about 480,000 distinct CDR3 sequences, roughly an eighth seen once. Sequencing used blood. Receptor source: a woman under 30 with Graves' hyperthyroidism.

This clonotype was detected many times. The genes are TRBV3-1 and TRBJ1-1, with a tentative D call TRBD1 (5 bases). Per the germline V gene, CDR1 is LGHDT and CDR2 is YNNKEL (reference sequence). V lost 4 bases and J 4 bases, leaving 10 bases between the germline ends. The length of the CDR3 is 13 residues. The CDR3 DNA follows: TGTGCCAGCAGCCGTCAGGGAACCACTGAAGCTTTCTTT. It encodes CASSRQGTTEAFF.

Ten or more counts support this clonotype. The chain joins TRBV7-2 to TRBJ2-7; TRBD1 agrees at 7 bases. CDR1 SGHTA and CDR2 FQGNSA come from the germline V gene. Losses at the gene ends were 3 bases for V and 5 bases for J; bases not matched to a gene: 7. The CDR3 runs 14 residues. CDR3 sequence (DNA): TGTGCCAGCAGCTTCCGGGGACAGTCTGACGAGCAGTACTTC. It translates to CASSFRGQSDEQYF.

This clonotype has just a few counts. The chain has TRBV6-1 and TRBJ2-2; unclear D gene. This CDR3 is built from 14 residues. The V gene lost 3 bases and the J gene lost 5 bases, with 10 bases spanning the gap. Looked up from germline, CDR1 is MNHNS and CDR2 is SASEGT. DNA for the CDR3: TGTGCCAGCAGTGATGTACTTCTAACCGGGGAGCTGTTTTTT. Translation gives CASSDVLLTGELFF.

This clonotype was detected many times. V gene TRBV7-2 combines with J gene TRBJ1-6, with D perhaps TRBD1 (5 bases). The CDR3 length is 21 residues. V was shortened by 1 base and J by 9 bases, with 31 bases between the two germline ends. Germline V gene sequence: CDR1 SGHTA, CDR2 FQGNSA. The CDR3 is CASSLVGIGARSLALGSPLHF. CDR3 DNA: TGTGCCAGCAGCTTAGTGGGTATCGGGGCAAGATCCTTAGCGTTGGGTTCACCCCTCCACTTT.

A few counts support this clonotype. This sequence joins TRBV4-1 and TRBJ2-7, with TRBD2 matching 7 bases. The CDR3 is made up of 16 amino acids. After removal of 0 bases from V and 0 bases from J, the junction contained 5 bases not matched to a gene. The germline gives CDR1 MGHRA, CDR2 YSYEKL. The CDR3 coding sequence is TGCGCCAGCAGCCAAGATAGGGGCGGGAGCTCCTACGAGCAGTACGTC. Translated: CASSQDRGGSSYEQYV.

This clonotype has at least ten counts. This chain connects TRBV10-3 to TRBJ1-1; 8 bases line up with TRBD1. With V trimmed by 3 bases and J by 1 base, 7 bases remained unmatched. CDR1 is ENHRY and CDR2 is SYGVKD in the germline V gene. The length of the CDR3 is 16 residues. The CDR3 nucleotides are TGTGCCATCAGTGACCTTCTCACAGGGGGGAACACTGAAGCTTTCTTT. This translates into CAISDLLTGGNTEAFF.

This clonotype was found many times. The CDR3 protein is CASSYGGPMNTGELFF. The CDR3 DNA is TGTGCCAGCAGTTACGGGGGCCCCATGAACACCGGGGAGCTGTTTTTT. The genes are TRBV6-5 and TRBJ2-2; perhaps TRBD1 as D (6 bases). Trimming removed 2 bases from V and 1 base from J, with 11 bases in between. Germline CDR1 MNHEY, CDR2 SVGAGI. The CDR3 spans 16 residues.

This clonotype came up a few times. The chain has TRBV5-6 and TRBJ1-2, with a tentative D call TRBD1 (5 bases). CDR1 is SGHDT and CDR2 is YYEEEE in the germline V gene. The CDR3 runs to 16 residues. Trimming removed 4 bases from V and 0 bases from J, with 16 bases in between. In nucleotides, the CDR3 is TGTGCCAGCAGCCTTTGGGCGGGGACGGCTAACTATGGCTACACCTTC. It translates to CASSLWAGTANYGYTF.

This clonotype was counted between two and nine times. The rearrangement uses TRBV29-1 and TRBJ1-5; 10 nucleotides line up with TRBD1. J gave up 3 bases and V 6 bases, and 5 bases lay outside the gene matches. CDR1 is SQVTM and CDR2 is ANQGSEA in the germline V gene. The CDR3 spans 14 residues. CDR3 coding DNA: TGCAGCGTCGGGACAGGGGACAACAATCAGCCCCAGCATTTT. It encodes CSVGTGDNNQPQHF.

The rearrangement joins TRBV12-3 or TRBV12-4 to TRBJ1-4; D ambiguous. The CDR3 is made up of 15 amino acids. V was trimmed by 7 bases and J by 0 bases, leaving 12 bases between them. The CDR3 reads CASTNSPSTNEKLFF. For the CDR3, the DNA is TGTGCCAGCACCAATTCGCCTTCAACTAATGAAAAACTGTTTTTT.

The genes are TRBV19 and TRBJ2-2; no firm D call. Germline V gene lookup returns CDR1 LNHDA and CDR2 SQIVND (reference sequence). Deletions cut 7 bases from V and 5 bases from J, with 17 bases between. This CDR3 region has 15 residues. The CDR3 DNA follows: TGTGCCAGTACTCACCTAGGTGAGGCGACCGGGGAGCTGTTTTTT. Its translation: CASTHLGEATGELFF.

The chain joins TRBV6-2 or TRBV6-3 to TRBJ2-3; 13 bases agree with TRBD2. The CDR3 consists of 16 residues. The germline V gene has CDR1 MNHEY and CDR2 SVGEGT. Losses at the gene ends were 5 bases for V and 2 bases for J; bases not matched to a gene: 4. CDR3 loop: CASSHTSGRATDTQYF. The DNA of the CDR3 is TGTGCCAGCAGTCATACTAGCGGGAGGGCCACAGATACGCAGTATTTT.

This clonotype was counted ten times or more. The chain joins TRBV6-5 to TRBJ1-3; D remains ambiguous. This CDR3 comprises 14 residues. Trimming took 0 bases from V and 4 from J, leaving 7 bases between them. CDR1 MNHEY and CDR2 SVGAGI come from the germline V gene. CDR3 residues: CASSYSSRGNTIYF. CDR3 nucleotides: TGTGCCAGCAGTTACTCCTCCAGGGGAAACACCATATATTTT.

Many counts were recorded for this clonotype. The CDR3 is CATSDLGGRGYNEQFF. As DNA, the CDR3 is TGTGCCACCAGTGACCTCGGTGGCAGGGGCTACAATGAGCAGTTCTTC. The chain links TRBV24-1 to TRBJ2-1; D may be TRBD1 (6 bases). Between the trimmed V and J ends, which lost 4 bases and 3 bases, there was a span of 15 bases. CDR3 length: 16 amino acids. Germline V CDR1 and CDR2: KGHDR, SFDVKD.

This clonotype turned up a few times. The chain is built from TRBV20-1 and TRBJ1-1; D unresolved. From germline, CDR1 is DFQATT and CDR2 SNEGSKA (reference sequence). The CDR3 runs 15 residues. Trimming left V 1 base short and J 8 bases short, with 20 bases between. CDR3 loop: CSARGGSSSPFEAFF. In DNA form, the CDR3 reads TGCAGTGCTAGAGGCGGCAGTTCATCACCCTTCGAAGCTTTCTTT.

This clonotype was seen at least ten times. This chain links TRBV18 with TRBJ2-1; tentatively, D is TRBD1 (5 bases). The length of the CDR3 is 12 residues. Germline values: CDR1 KGHSH, CDR2 LQKENI. The V gene lost 5 bases and the J gene lost 8 bases, with 10 bases spanning the gap. CDR3: CASSIDRHEQFF. The CDR3 DNA reads TGTGCCAGCTCAATTGACAGACATGAGCAGTTCTTC.

This chain connects TRBV19 to TRBJ1-1; D unclear. V lost 4 bases and J 4 bases, leaving 10 bases between the germline ends. Germline CDR1 and CDR2: LNHDA and SQIVND (reference sequence). The CDR3 covers 13 residues. The CDR3 region has the DNA TGTGCCAGTAGTACCCTCATGGGCACTGAAGCTTTCTTT. Protein: CASSTLMGTEAFF.

This clonotype turned up a few times. The chain links TRBV5-4 to TRBJ2-7; D unclear. The CDR3 length is 14 residues. Germline CDR1 SGHNT, CDR2 YYREEE (reference sequence). V lost 0 bases, J lost 3 bases, and 10 bases lay in between. The CDR3 sequence is CASSLAEVSYEQYV. CDR3 nucleotides: TGTGCCAGCAGCTTGGCCGAGGTCAGCTACGAGCAGTACGTC.

This clonotype was counted at least ten times. The chain couples TRBV7-8 to TRBJ1-1, with a possible D match to TRBD1 (6 bases). CDR1 and CDR2 from the germline V gene are SGHVS and FQNEAQ. The CDR3 runs 15 residues. Trimming pared 2 bases from V and 5 bases from J, leaving 15 bases between. The CDR3 protein is CASSLKGGTGTEAFF. The CDR3 DNA is TGTGCCAGCAGCTTAAAAGGGGGAACTGGGACTGAAGCTTTCTTT.

A few counts support this clonotype. The chain carries TRBV6-5 and TRBJ1-5, with 7 bases aligning to TRBD1. CDR3 length: 15 residues. The V and J ends lost 2 bases and 5 bases, in that order; junction bases with no gene match: 6. Per the germline V gene, CDR1 is MNHEY and CDR2 is SVGAGI. CDR3 bases: TGTGCCAGCAGTTACACAACAGGGGACGATCAGCCCCAGCATTTT. Protein product: CASSYTTGDDQPQHF.

This chain joins TRBV24-1 and TRBJ2-1; TRBD2 matches at 8 bases. V trimming: 0 bases; J trimming: 8 bases; junction bases outside the gene matches: 5. The V gene's germline CDR1 is KGHDR and CDR2 SFDVKD. The CDR3 covers 15 residues. CDR3 amino acids: CATSDLSGREYEQFF. Written as DNA, the CDR3 is TGTGCCACCAGTGATTTGAGCGGGAGAGAATATGAGCAGTTCTTC.

The V call is TRBV6-4, the J call TRBJ2-2, with D possibly TRBD2 on 5 matching bases. Trimming left V 8 bases short and J 7 bases short, with 11 bases between. This CDR3 region has 12 residues. CDR1 and CDR2 from the germline V gene are MRHNA and SNTAGT. The CDR3: CASEGLIGELFF. The CDR3 DNA reads as TGTGCCAGCGAGGGCCTAATCGGGGAGCTGTTTTTT.

This chain joins TRBV5-4 and TRBJ1-4; a possible D gene is TRBD1 (5 bases). Trimming pared 5 bases from V and 1 base from J, leaving 15 bases between. In germline, CDR1 is SGHNT, CDR2 YYREEE (reference sequence). The CDR3 has 16 residues. The DNA of the CDR3 is TGTGCCAGCAGTCTTGATATGGGGCGAACTAATGAAAAACTGTTTTTT. Protein product: CASSLDMGRTNEKLFF.

This clonotype was counted many times. J is TRBJ1-1 and V is TRBV12-3 or TRBV12-4, with D possibly matching TRBD1 (5 bases). Trimming left V 3 bases short and J 4 bases short, with 12 bases between. The CDR3 sequence is 14 residues long. The CDR3 protein is CASSFTGPPTEAFF. CDR3 nucleotide sequence: TGTGCCAGCAGTTTCACAGGTCCCCCCACTGAAGCTTTCTTT.

The chain is built from TRBV7-9 and TRBJ2-2, with D unresolved. The germline V gene encodes CDR1 SEHNR and CDR2 FQNEAQ (reference sequence). The V and J ends lost 7 bases and 3 bases respectively, with 15 bases between them. This CDR3 spans 15 amino acids. The chain's CDR3 is CASTHQPADTGELFF. The CDR3 DNA reads TGTGCCAGCACCCACCAGCCTGCGGACACCGGGGAGCTGTTTTTT.

At least ten counts were recorded for this clonotype. The chain has TRBV20-1 and TRBJ2-3, with 11 bases matching TRBD2. The CDR3 consists of 16 residues. CDR1 and CDR2 (germline): DFQATT, SNEGSKA (reference sequence). Trimming cost V 1 base and J 3 bases; bases outside gene matches: 6. DNA for the CDR3: TGCAGTGCTAGAGTGACGGCTAGCGGGAGGACAGATACGCAGTATTTT. It translates to CSARVTASGRTDTQYF.